Below are 27 T cell receptor beta chains sequenced from a single sample in a study of T cells in Graves' hyperthyroidism and ophthalmopathy. Amplification targeted TCR beta CDR3 regions from RNA transcripts. HTBI primers were employed in a first-round RT-PCR of the TCR CDR3. Each CDR3 protein is one row after TCRdb ran MiXCR on the multiplex PCR reads. Of about 500,000 distinct CDR3 sequences listed, 17% are singletons. Sequenced material: blood. The receptors come from a woman under 30 with Graves' ophthalmopathy.

This clonotype was counted a few times. V is TRBV12-5 and J is TRBJ1-1; D is unresolved. The CDR3 runs to 14 residues. The V end was cut by 3 bases, the J end by 0 bases, with 8 bases between. CDR1 LGHNT and CDR2 FRNRAP come from the germline V gene. CDR3 nucleotide sequence: TGTGCTAGTGGTTTAACAGCGATGAACACTGAAGCTTTCTTT. Amino acid sequence: CASGLTAMNTEAFF. Drawing the rest from reference TRBV12-5 and TRBJ1-1, the complete variable domain is DARVTQTPRHKVTEMGQEVTMRCQPILGHNTVFWYRQTMMQGLELLAYFRNRAPLDDSGMPKDRFSAEMPDATLATLKIQPSEPRDSAVYFCASGLTAMNTEAFFGQGTRLTVV.

This clonotype was counted ten times or more. The rearrangement uses TRBV7-3 and TRBJ2-1; 9 bases are a match to TRBD2. CDR1 and CDR2 (germline): SGHTA, FQGTGA. V shed 3 bases, J shed 8 bases, and the junction held 14 bases outside the gene matches. The CDR3 consists of 17 residues. CDR3 protein: CASSLPGTSRESYEQFF. The CDR3 nucleotides read TGTGCCAGCAGCTTGCCCGGGACTAGCCGCGAGTCCTATGAGCAGTTCTTC.

This clonotype appeared many times. This chain uses TRBV27 with TRBJ2-7, with D perhaps matching TRBD2 (6 bases). V was shortened by 2 bases and J by 2 bases, with 13 bases between the two germline ends. The germline CDR1 and CDR2 sequences are MNHEY and SMNVEV (reference sequence). This CDR3 contains 15 residues. The CDR3 DNA reads TGTGCCAGCAGTTTAGAGGGACTTGGTCCCTACGAGCAGTACTTC. Translating it yields CASSLEGLGPYEQYF.

This clonotype was picked up many times. The rearrangement uses TRBV7-9 and TRBJ1-1; D gene uncertain. CDR1 and CDR2 from the germline V gene are SEHNR and FQNEAQ (reference sequence). Trimming cost V 5 bases and J 0 bases, with 10 bases left between them. The CDR3 has 14 amino acids. CDR3 in amino acids: CASSMDVMNTEAFF. As DNA, the CDR3 is TGTGCCAGCAGCATGGACGTAATGAACACTGAAGCTTTCTTT.

This clonotype was found many times. The chain combines TRBV27 with TRBJ2-7; 8 bases match TRBD2. Trimming cost V 6 bases and J 0 bases; bases outside gene matches: 10. The CDR3 has 16 residues. The germline gives CDR1 MNHEY, CDR2 SMNVEV (reference sequence). CDR3 nucleotide sequence: TGTGCCAGCAGCCCCAGGCGGGGGGCCATCTCCTACGAGCAGTACTTC. Translating it yields CASSPRRGAISYEQYF.

For this clonotype: This may be a read error, as it is one base from a much larger clone. The chain links TRBV4-3 to TRBJ2-7, with D possibly being TRBD2 (6 bases). Germline V gene lookup returns CDR1 LGHNA and CDR2 YSLEER. The CDR3 spans 18 residues. The CDR3 sequence: CARSQEVWASVDSYEQYF. The CDR3 DNA reads TGCGCCAGGAGCCAAGAGGTTTGGGCTAGCGTCGACTCCTACGAGCAGTACTTC.

This clonotype was counted at least ten times. The chain employs TRBV28 and TRBJ1-6, with 7 bases fitting TRBD1. Trimming at V came to 6 bases and at J to 5 bases, leaving 7 bases not matched to a gene. CDR1 and CDR2 (germline): MDHEN, SYDVKM. CDR3 length: 15 amino acids. The DNA for the CDR3 is TGTGCCAGCAGGGCAAGGGACAGAGATAATTCACCCCTCCACTTT. It encodes CASRARDRDNSPLHF.

The chain has TRBV28 and TRBJ1-6; no clear D. V lost 6 bases to trimming and J lost 6 bases, with 15 bases between them. CDR3 length: 15 amino acids. The germline CDR1 and CDR2 sequences are MDHEN and SYDVKM. The CDR3 bases are TGTGCCAGCAGCAATAGGGTTTATGGTAATTCACCCCTCCACTTT. Translating it yields CASSNRVYGNSPLHF.

This clonotype occurred a few times. The chain links TRBV6-1 to TRBJ2-2; D gene uncertain. V was trimmed by 3 bases and J by 2 bases, leaving 7 bases between them. Germline-derived CDR1 and CDR2 are MNHNS and SASEGT. CDR3 length equals 14 residues. CDR3 in amino acids: CASSDYGNTGELFF. CDR3 DNA sequence: TGTGCCAGCAGTGATTACGGAAACACCGGGGAGCTGTTTTTT.

The chain links TRBV9 to TRBJ1-1, with D perhaps matching TRBD1 (6 bases). Trimming removed 3 bases from V and 3 bases from J, with 12 bases in between. This CDR3 is built from 14 residues. The germline V gene encodes CDR1 SGDLS and CDR2 YYNGEE. CDR3 region: CASSALQGYTEAFF. In nucleotides, the CDR3 is TGTGCCAGCAGCGCCTTACAGGGTTACACTGAAGCTTTCTTT.

This clonotype showed up many times. The genes are TRBV28 and TRBJ1-1; D not resolved. The germline V gene has CDR1 MDHEN and CDR2 SYDVKM. CDR3 length: 13 amino acids. Trimming removed 6 bases at V and 4 bases at J, with 12 bases between. The CDR3 loop reads CASSYLSGTEAFF. CDR3 DNA: TGTGCCAGCAGCTACCTTTCTGGCACTGAAGCTTTCTTT.

Concerning this clonotype: A much larger clone lies a single base off, so this may be a read error. The genes are TRBV28 and TRBJ2-7; D gene unclear. CDR3 length: 16 amino acids. The ends were cut back, 6 bases at V and 2 bases at J, with 20 bases in the middle. CDR1 and CDR2 from the germline V gene are MDHEN and SYDVKM. CDR3 in amino acids: CASSQERSAAAYEQYF. CDR3 bases: TGTGCCAGCAGCCAAGAGAGGTCGGCAGCAGCCTACGAGCAGTACTTC.

This clonotype was seen ten or more times. The chain uses TRBV29-1 and TRBJ2-1; 9 nucleotides align to TRBD1. After removal of 6 bases from V and 1 base from J, the junction contained 4 bases not matched to a gene. The CDR3 has 14 amino acids. Germline V gene data show CDR1 as SQVTM and CDR2 as ANQGSEA. In DNA, the CDR3 is TGCAGCGTGAAACAGGGGGCGTCCTACAATGAGCAGTTCTTC. Its protein product is CSVKQGASYNEQFF.

This clonotype showed up many times. The chain couples TRBV27 to TRBJ2-7, with 11 bases fitting TRBD2. Germline V gene sequence: CDR1 MNHEY, CDR2 SMNVEV (reference sequence). The CDR3 is 17 residues long. The junction had 4 bases not matched to a gene; V was cut back by 0 bases and J by 0 bases. CDR3 protein: CASSLSTSGVSSYEQYF. CDR3 DNA sequence: TGTGCCAGCAGTTTATCGACTAGCGGGGTGAGCTCCTACGAGCAGTACTTC.

As concerns this clonotype: With a much larger clone just one base away, this may be a read error. The chain has TRBV11-2 and TRBJ2-1; 11 bases map to TRBD1. Germline V gene sequence: CDR1 SGHAT, CDR2 FQNNGV. The CDR3 is made up of 15 amino acids. For the CDR3, the DNA is TGTGGCAGCAGCTTAGTGGACAGGGGGCTCAATGAGCAGTTCTTC. Encoded protein: CGSSLVDRGLNEQFF. The full variable domain, with the rest looked up from reference TRBV11-2 and TRBJ2-1, is EAGVAQSPRYKIIEKRQSVAFWCNPISGHATLYWYQQILGQGPKLLIQFQNNGVVDDSQLPKDRFSAERLKGVDSTLKIQPAKLEDSAVYLCGSSLVDRGLNEQFFGPGTRLTVL.

CDR3 nucleotide sequence: TGCAGTGCTAGAGAGGGACAGGGAATCAATCAGCCCCAGCATTTT. The encoded protein is CSAREGQGINQPQHF. The chain couples TRBV20-1 to TRBJ1-5; TRBD1 agrees at 9 bases. V shed 0 bases, J shed 3 bases, and the junction held 3 bases outside the gene matches. This CDR3 contains 15 residues. Germline loops: CDR1 DFQATT, CDR2 SNEGSKA (reference sequence).

This clonotype was recorded a few times. At one end, the junction sequence differs from germline, possibly due to a read error. The chain recombines TRBV28 with TRBJ1-5; no firm D call. The CDR3 spans 11 residues. The germline CDR1 and CDR2 sequences are MDHEN and SYDVKM. The CDR3 protein is CAGSLKAAQHF. CDR3 DNA: TGTGCCGGCAGTCTGAAAGCAGCCCAGCATTTT.

This chain connects TRBV6-1 to TRBJ1-2; D is uncertain. The CDR3 loop spans 13 amino acids. V was trimmed by 1 base and J by 6 bases, leaving 9 bases between them. CDR1 MNHNS and CDR2 SASEGT come from the germline V gene. The CDR3 region is CASSEGATDGYTF. CDR3 nucleotides: TGTGCCAGCAGTGAAGGGGCAACAGATGGCTACACCTTC.

This clonotype has ten or more counts. The gene calls are TRBV2 and TRBJ1-2, with 7 bases that match TRBD1. With 1 base clipped from V and 4 bases from J, the junction kept 0 bases outside the gene matches. CDR3 length: 13 residues. Germline V lookup: CDR1 SNHLY, CDR2 FYNNEI. The CDR3: CASSEGTGYGYTF. The CDR3 nucleotides are TGTGCCAGCAGTGAAGGGACAGGCTATGGCTACACCTTC.

A few counts support this clonotype. The chain couples TRBV7-8 to TRBJ1-4, with D tentatively TRBD1 (6 bases). Trimming left V 5 bases short and J 10 bases short, with 11 bases between. The CDR3 has 12 residues. Germline V gene data show CDR1 as SGHVS and CDR2 as FQNEAQ. The CDR3 nucleotides are TGTGCCAGCAGCCCCACAGGGTTAAAACTGTTTTTT. Its protein product is CASSPTGLKLFF.

The chain combines TRBV29-1 with TRBJ2-3, with 12 bases aligning to TRBD1. Trimming at V came to 7 bases and at J to 5 bases, leaving 7 bases not matched to a gene. This CDR3 spans 14 amino acids. Looked up from germline, CDR1 is SQVTM and CDR2 is ANQGSEA. CDR3 DNA: TGCAGCGGGGGGGGACAGGGGGCGGGAGATACGCAGTATTTT. It translates to CSGGGQGAGDTQYF.

This clonotype has more than one count but fewer than ten. J is TRBJ2-1 and V is TRBV25-1; D is perhaps TRBD1 (6 bases). The CDR3 totals 14 residues. The germline V and J ends were trimmed by 1 base and 7 bases, with 11 bases remaining between them. CDR1 MGHDK and CDR2 SYGVNS come from the germline V gene. CDR3 loop: CASSELYRDNEQFF. The CDR3, as DNA: TGTGCCAGCAGTGAATTGTACAGGGATAATGAGCAGTTCTTC.

The chain recombines TRBV7-9 with TRBJ1-6; a weak D match, TRBD1 (5 bases). This CDR3 is built from 13 residues. The V end lost 11 bases, the J end lost 4 bases, and 12 bases lay between the germline ends. In germline, CDR1 is SEHNR, CDR2 FQNEAQ (reference sequence). The CDR3 coding sequence is TGTGCCGGGGGGGAAGATTATAATTCACCCCTCCACTTT. It specifies CAGGEDYNSPLHF.

This clonotype was observed at least ten times. V usage is TRBV20-1 and J usage is TRBJ1-1; 7 nucleotides match TRBD1. Germline-derived CDR1 and CDR2 are DFQATT and SNEGSKA (reference sequence). The CDR3 length is 14 residues. The junction had 8 bases not matched to a gene; V was cut back by 6 bases and J by 1 base. The CDR3 bases are TGCAGTGCAACCGACGGGACAGCGAACACTGAAGCTTTCTTT. It specifies CSATDGTANTEAFF.

The V gene is TRBV12-3 or TRBV12-4, the J gene TRBJ2-5; D unclear. This CDR3 is 13 amino acids long. V was shortened by 6 bases and J by 3 bases, with 11 bases between the two germline ends. The CDR3 DNA sequence: TGTGCCAGCAGCTTAACCCGGAAAGAGACCCAGTACTTC. Translation: CASSLTRKETQYF.

This clonotype was observed a few times. The CDR3 sequence: CASSKSRDSVFGYTF. The DNA of the CDR3 is TGTGCCAGTAGTAAGAGCCGGGACTCAGTTTTTGGCTACACCTTC. This chain joins TRBV19 and TRBJ1-2, with D perhaps matching TRBD1 (5 bases). This CDR3 is 15 amino acids long. Per the germline V gene, CDR1 is LNHDA and CDR2 is SQIVND (reference sequence). The V end lost 4 bases, the J end lost 7 bases, and 19 bases lay between the germline ends.

The chain joins TRBV20-1 to TRBJ1-5, with 7 bases fitting TRBD1. CDR3 length: 14 amino acids. The germline V gene encodes CDR1 DFQATT and CDR2 SNEGSKA (reference sequence). The trim removed 3 bases at V and 5 bases at J, leaving 7 bases unmatched. The CDR3 DNA reads as TGCAGTGCTAGGGGCGACAGGGAACATCAGCCCCAGCATTTT. It is translated as CSARGDREHQPQHF.